The 21 T cell receptor beta chains below were found in one sample sequenced in a study of OX40 agonist ivuxolimab in advanced cancers. Produced via immunoSEQ multiplex PCR; TCRdb's table is partial and in-frame only. The sample lists 15,000 or so clones; almost 80% were seen once. Sequences were derived from CD4+ or CD8+ T cells sorted from blood, sampled in a trial of the OX40 agonist ivuxolimab. These receptors were obtained from an adult with an advanced solid tumor such as melanoma, head and neck, liver or kidney cancer.

This chain connects TRBV10-1 to TRBJ1-1; TRBD1 aligns across 7 bases. Per the germline V gene, CDR1 is WNHNN and CDR2 is SYGVQD (reference sequence). CDR3 length: 15 amino acids. V shed 0 bases and J 5 bases; nucleotides not matched to a gene: 6. The CDR3 loop reads CASSESGGSGTEAFF. The CDR3 bases are TGCGCCAGCAGTGAGTCAGGGGGCTCGGGTACTGAAGCTTTCTTT.

The CDR3 coding sequence is TGTGCCAGCAGCTCCCCGGCCCTCGGGGAGCTGTTTTTT. Translated: CASSSPALGELFF. This chain joins TRBV7-9 and TRBJ2-2; D gene uncertain. Trimming stripped 4 bases from V and 7 bases from J, with 10 bases between. Germline values: CDR1 SEHNR, CDR2 FQNEAQ (reference sequence). This CDR3 region has 13 residues. Drawing the rest from reference TRBV7-9 and TRBJ2-2, the complete variable domain is DTGVSQNPRHKITKRGQNVTFRCDPISEHNRLYWYRQTLGQGPEFLTYFQNEAQLEKSRLLSDRFSAERPKGSFSTLEIQRTEQGDSAMYLCASSSPALGELFFGEGSRLTVL.

The chain has TRBV28 and TRBJ1-5; a possible D gene is TRBD1 (6 bases). This CDR3 is 16 amino acids long. The V and J ends lost 5 bases and 6 bases respectively, with 20 bases between them. The germline V gene has CDR1 MDHEN and CDR2 SYDVKM. The CDR3 loop reads CASSTLGGALGQPQHF. The CDR3 region has the DNA TGTGCCAGCAGTACCCTAGGGGGGGCTTTAGGTCAGCCCCAGCATTTT.

The chain employs TRBV6-6 and TRBJ1-2; unclear D gene. The V gene lost 5 bases and the J gene lost 3 bases, with 10 bases spanning the gap. Germline V gene data show CDR1 as MNHNY and CDR2 as SVGAGI (reference sequence). The CDR3 is 13 amino acids. Here the CDR3 reads CASSGSAYYGYTF. The CDR3 bases are TGTGCCAGCAGTGGATCAGCCTACTATGGCTACACCTTC.

The V call is TRBV6-4, the J call TRBJ2-2; D not certain. The germline CDR1 and CDR2 sequences are MRHNA and SNTAGT. This CDR3 comprises 13 residues. V was clipped by 0 bases and J by 5 bases, with 4 bases between them. The CDR3 region is CASSDSQTGELFF. CDR3 nucleotides: TGTGCCAGCAGTGACTCCCAGACCGGGGAGCTGTTTTTT.

In its sample, this clone was seen once. This chain links TRBV28 with TRBJ1-4, with D maybe TRBD1 (6 bases). Per germline, CDR1 MDHEN and CDR2 SYDVKM. The CDR3 is made up of 15 amino acids. V was cut by 5 bases and J by 5 bases, with 15 bases left in between. The DNA of the CDR3 is TGTGCCAGCAGTAACGTCGACAGGCCGAATGAAAAACTGTTTTTT. Translated, it gives CASSNVDRPNEKLFF.

This sequence joins TRBV28 and TRBJ1-1; D gene ambiguous. CDR1 and CDR2 (germline): MDHEN, SYDVKM. The CDR3 is made up of 14 amino acids. Trimming stripped 2 bases from V and 7 bases from J, with 14 bases between. The CDR3 spells CASSLTPGGREAFF. The CDR3 nucleotides read TGTGCCAGCAGTTTAACCCCGGGAGGGCGTGAAGCTTTCTTT.

A note on this clone: This likely came from a read error, as a far larger clone is one base away. The chain combines TRBV5-4 with TRBJ2-2; D may be TRBD2 (6 bases). Germline values: CDR1 SGHNT, CDR2 YYREEE (reference sequence). This CDR3 contains 16 residues. The V end was cut by 0 bases, the J end by 5 bases, with 14 bases between. CDR3: CASSLEQLARTGELFF. The DNA for the CDR3 is TGTGCCAGCAGCTTGGAGCAACTAGCCAGAACCGGGGAGCTGTTTTTT.

The rearrangement uses TRBV28 and TRBJ2-1; weak D call: TRBD2 (5 bases). V lost 1 base to trimming and J lost 0 bases, with 13 bases between them. Germline assignment: CDR1 MDHEN and CDR2 SYDVKM. There are 17 residues in the CDR3. In nucleotides, the CDR3 is TGTGCCAGCAGTTTATTGGAGCGGTTGAGCTCCTACAATGAGCAGTTCTTC. Translated, it gives CASSLLERLSSYNEQFF.

V and J are TRBV19 and TRBJ1-5, with D possibly TRBD1 on 6 matching bases. Looked up from germline, CDR1 is LNHDA and CDR2 is SQIVND (reference sequence). Trimming left V 4 bases short and J 2 bases short, with 12 bases between. The CDR3 has 15 residues. This chain's CDR3 is CASSKVRGGNQPQHF. The CDR3 DNA reads TGTGCCAGTAGTAAAGTCAGGGGCGGCAATCAGCCCCAGCATTTT.

This clone was picked up one time. V is TRBV7-3 and J is TRBJ2-2; 13 nucleotides line up with TRBD2. The CDR3 loop spans 16 amino acids. Looked up from germline, CDR1 is SGHTA and CDR2 is FQGTGA. V was pared by 5 bases and J by 4 bases, with 4 bases of the junction left unmatched. The CDR3 region has the DNA TGTGCCAGCAGCCCTGGACTAGCGGGAGCCACCGGGGAGCTGTTTTTT. It specifies CASSPGLAGATGELFF.

The gene calls are TRBV6-1 and TRBJ1-6; unclear D gene. The CDR3 covers 13 residues. The ends were cut back, 4 bases at V and 6 bases at J, with 7 bases in the middle. CDR1 is MNHNS, CDR2 SASEGT, per germline. CDR3: CASSARINSPLHF. The CDR3 DNA reads TGTGCCAGCAGTGCCCGGATTAATTCACCCCTCCACTTT.

The chain joins TRBV5-7 to TRBJ1-1; no firm D call. TRBV5-7 is assigned to the ORF class and has an uncertain function. Trimming pared 2 bases from V and 3 bases from J, leaving 8 bases between. There are 13 residues in the CDR3. In DNA, the CDR3 is TGTGCCAGCAGCTTATCCGGACACACTGAAGCTTTCTTT. It specifies CASSLSGHTEAFF.

V is TRBV5-6 and J is TRBJ2-7, with 9 nucleotides matching TRBD1. Germline CDR1 is SGHDT and CDR2 is YYEEEE. CDR3 size: 14 residues. The V and J ends lost 0 bases and 5 bases, in that order; junction bases with no gene match: 3. CDR3 residues: CASSLDRGHHEQYF. CDR3 in DNA: TGTGCCAGCAGCTTGGACAGGGGGCACCACGAGCAGTACTTC. The entire variable domain, with the rest obtained from reference TRBV5-6 and TRBJ2-7, is as follows: DAGVTQSPTHLIKTRGQQVTLRCSPKSGHDTVSWYQQALGQGPQFIFQYYEEEERQRGNFPDRFSGHQFPNYSSELNVNALLLGDSALYLCASSLDRGHHEQYFGPGTRLTVT.

The chain uses TRBV2 and TRBJ1-2, with 7 positions matching TRBD1. Germline CDR1 and CDR2: SNHLY and FYNNEI. V gave up 10 bases and J gave up 6 bases; unmatched junction bases: 5. CDR3 length: 11 residues. The CDR3 reads CATTGAHGYTF. For the CDR3, the DNA is TGTGCCACCACAGGGGCGCATGGCTACACCTTC.

The V call is TRBV6-6, the J call TRBJ2-1, with 9 bases that match TRBD2. This CDR3 spans 15 amino acids. V dropped 0 bases and J dropped 7; count of bases not matched to a gene: 4. Germline-derived CDR1 and CDR2 are MNHNY and SVGAGI (reference sequence). CDR3 nucleotide sequence: TGTGCCAGCAGTTACTCACTAGCGGGTGGTAATGAGCAGTTCTTC. It specifies CASSYSLAGGNEQFF.

Concerning this clone itself: The germline gene is not matched at one end of the junction; a read error may be the cause. The chain links TRBV9 to TRBJ1-2; D perhaps matches TRBD1 (6 bases). The CDR3 loop spans 13 amino acids. Per the germline V gene, CDR1 is SGDLS and CDR2 is YYNGEE. This CDR3 is CASSVGGRTSLGF. The CDR3 DNA is TGTGCCAGCAGCGTGGGGGGCAGGACCTCTCTCGGCTTC. Together with reference TRBV9 and TRBJ1-2, the CDR3 gives the full variable domain: DSGVTQTPKHLITATGQRVTLRCSPRSGDLSVYWYQQSLDQGLQFLIQYYNGEERAKGNILERFSAQQFPDLHSELNLSSLELGDSALYFCASSVGGRTSLGFGSGTRLTVV.

The rearrangement joins TRBV13 to TRBJ1-1, with D perhaps matching TRBD1 (5 bases). The CDR3 length is 13 residues. Germline-derived CDR1 and CDR2 are PRHDT and FYEKMQ (reference sequence). Trimming left V 2 bases short and J 7 bases short, with 11 bases between. The CDR3 here is CASSLKGVDEAFF. The CDR3 bases are TGTGCCAGCAGCTTAAAAGGGGTGGATGAAGCTTTCTTT. The full variable domain, its missing parts supplied by reference TRBV13 and TRBJ1-1, is AAGVIQSPRHLIKEKRETATLKCYPIPRHDTVYWYQQGPGQDPQFLISFYEKMQSDKGSIPDRFSAQQFSDYHSELNMSSLELGDSALYFCASSLKGVDEAFFGQGTRLTVV.

The chain joins TRBV19 to TRBJ2-1, with D unclear. This CDR3 spans 11 amino acids. Between the trimmed V and J ends, which lost 3 bases and 6 bases, there was a span of 3 bases. Germline V lookup: CDR1 LNHDA, CDR2 SQIVND (reference sequence). Written as DNA, the CDR3 is TGTGCCAGTAGTATTCTCAATGAGCAGTTCTTC. This translates into CASSILNEQFF.

This chain uses TRBV7-9 with TRBJ2-7; no reliable D call. CDR1 is SEHNR and CDR2 is FQNEAQ in the germline V gene (reference sequence). This CDR3 is 11 amino acids long. V was cut by 5 bases and J by 7 bases, with 9 bases left in between. The CDR3 DNA reads TGTGCCAGCAGCGGAACAGAGGAGCAGTACTTC. It translates to CASSGTEEQYF. Drawing the rest from reference TRBV7-9 and TRBJ2-7, the complete variable domain is DTGVSQNPRHKITKRGQNVTFRCDPISEHNRLYWYRQTLGQGPEFLTYFQNEAQLEKSRLLSDRFSAERPKGSFSTLEIQRTEQGDSAMYLCASSGTEEQYFGPGTRLTVT.

This clone was counted once. The chain is built from TRBV9 and TRBJ2-1; D gene ambiguous. V lost 3 bases and J 8 bases, leaving 12 bases between the germline ends. Germline V gives CDR1 SGDLS, CDR2 YYNGEE. The CDR3 runs 13 residues. CDR3 residues: CASSDRYDDEQFF. DNA of the CDR3: TGTGCCAGCAGCGACCGATATGACGATGAGCAGTTCTTC.